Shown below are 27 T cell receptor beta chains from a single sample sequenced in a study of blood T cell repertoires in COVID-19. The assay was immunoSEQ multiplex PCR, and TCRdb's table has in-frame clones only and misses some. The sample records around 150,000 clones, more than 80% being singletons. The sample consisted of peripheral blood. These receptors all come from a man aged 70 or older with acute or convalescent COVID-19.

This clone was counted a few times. Here the CDR3 DNA reads TGTGCCAGCAGCCAAACAGGGGGGATGCCCCAGCATTTT. This gives the protein CASSQTGGMPQHF. This chain connects TRBV3-1 (or the pseudogene TRBV3-2) to TRBJ1-5; TRBD1 matches 8 bases. With V trimmed by 2 bases and J by 9 bases, 3 bases remained unmatched. Germline V lookup: CDR1 LGHDT, CDR2 YNNKEL (reference sequence). The CDR3 consists of 13 residues.

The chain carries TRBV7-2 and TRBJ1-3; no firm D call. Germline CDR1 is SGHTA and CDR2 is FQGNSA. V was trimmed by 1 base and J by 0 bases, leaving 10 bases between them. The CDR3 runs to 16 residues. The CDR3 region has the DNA TGTGCCAGCAGCTTAGTAGGCGGGGACTCTGGAAACACCATATATTTT. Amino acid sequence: CASSLVGGDSGNTIYF.

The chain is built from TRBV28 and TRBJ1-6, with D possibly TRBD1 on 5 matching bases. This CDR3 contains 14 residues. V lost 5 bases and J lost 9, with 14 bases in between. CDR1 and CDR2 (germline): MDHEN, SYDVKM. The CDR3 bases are TGTGCCAGCAGTAGCCCTGGGGGGACTTCACCCCTCCACTTT. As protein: CASSSPGGTSPLHF.

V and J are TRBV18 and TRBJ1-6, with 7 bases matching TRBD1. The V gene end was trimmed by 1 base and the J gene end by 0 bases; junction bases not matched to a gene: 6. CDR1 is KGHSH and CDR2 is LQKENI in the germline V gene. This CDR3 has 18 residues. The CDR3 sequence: CASSPRRAGGSYNSPLHF. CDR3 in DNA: TGTGCCAGCTCACCACGGCGGGCAGGGGGCTCCTATAATTCACCCCTCCACTTT.

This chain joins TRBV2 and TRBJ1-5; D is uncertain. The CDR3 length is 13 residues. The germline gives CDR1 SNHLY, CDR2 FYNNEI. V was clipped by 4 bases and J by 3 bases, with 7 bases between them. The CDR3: CASSGHFNQPQHF. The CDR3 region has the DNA TGTGCCAGCAGTGGACACTTCAATCAGCCCCAGCATTTT.

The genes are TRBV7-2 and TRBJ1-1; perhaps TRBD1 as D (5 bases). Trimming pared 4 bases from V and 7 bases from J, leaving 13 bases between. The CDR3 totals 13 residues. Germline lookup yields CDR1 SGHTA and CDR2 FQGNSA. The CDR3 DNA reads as TGTGCCAGCAGCTCCAGGGCCGACAGTGAAGCTTTCTTT. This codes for CASSSRADSEAFF.

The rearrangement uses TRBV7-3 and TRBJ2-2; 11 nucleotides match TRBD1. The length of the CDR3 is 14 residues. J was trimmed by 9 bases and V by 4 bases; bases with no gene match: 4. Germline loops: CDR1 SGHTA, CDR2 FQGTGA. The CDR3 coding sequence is TGTGCCAGCAGCTCCGGACAGGGGGCGAGGGAGCTGTTTTTT. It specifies CASSSGQGARELFF.

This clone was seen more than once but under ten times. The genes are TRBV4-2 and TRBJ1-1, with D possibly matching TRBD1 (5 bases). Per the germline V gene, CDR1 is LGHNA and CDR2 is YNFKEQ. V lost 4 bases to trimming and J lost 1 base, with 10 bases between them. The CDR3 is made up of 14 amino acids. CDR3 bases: TGTGCCAGCAGCCTACAGGTCTCGAACACTGAAGCTTTCTTT. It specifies CASSLQVSNTEAFF.

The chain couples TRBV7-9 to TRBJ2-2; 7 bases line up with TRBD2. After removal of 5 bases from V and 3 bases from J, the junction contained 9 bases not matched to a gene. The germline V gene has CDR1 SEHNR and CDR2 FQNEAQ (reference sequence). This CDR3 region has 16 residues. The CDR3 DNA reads TGTGCCAGCAGCACGGGGCGCGGGGGAGACACCGGGGAGCTGTTTTTT. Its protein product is CASSTGRGGDTGELFF. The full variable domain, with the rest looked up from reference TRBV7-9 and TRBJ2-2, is DTGVSQNPRHKITKRGQNVTFRCDPISEHNRLYWYRQTLGQGPEFLTYFQNEAQLEKSRLLSDRFSAERPKGSFSTLEIQRTEQGDSAMYLCASSTGRGGDTGELFFGEGSRLTVL.

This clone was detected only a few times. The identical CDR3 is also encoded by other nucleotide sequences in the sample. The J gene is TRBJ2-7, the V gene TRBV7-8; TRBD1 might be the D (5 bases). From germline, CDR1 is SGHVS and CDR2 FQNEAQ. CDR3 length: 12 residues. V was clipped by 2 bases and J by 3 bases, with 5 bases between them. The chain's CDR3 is CASSLQGYEQYF. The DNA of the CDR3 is TGTGCCAGCAGCTTACAGGGCTACGAGCAGTACTTC.

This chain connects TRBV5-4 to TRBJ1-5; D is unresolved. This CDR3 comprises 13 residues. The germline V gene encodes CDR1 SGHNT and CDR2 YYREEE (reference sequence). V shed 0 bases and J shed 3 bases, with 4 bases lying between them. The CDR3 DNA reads TGTGCCAGCAGCTTGGACACCAATCAGCCCCAGCATTTT. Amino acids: CASSLDTNQPQHF. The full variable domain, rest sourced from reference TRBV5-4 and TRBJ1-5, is ETGVTQSPTHLIKTRGQQVTLRCSSQSGHNTVSWYQQALGQGPQFIFQYYREEENGRGNFPPRFSGLQFPNYSSELNVNALELDDSALYLCASSLDTNQPQHFGDGTRLSIL.

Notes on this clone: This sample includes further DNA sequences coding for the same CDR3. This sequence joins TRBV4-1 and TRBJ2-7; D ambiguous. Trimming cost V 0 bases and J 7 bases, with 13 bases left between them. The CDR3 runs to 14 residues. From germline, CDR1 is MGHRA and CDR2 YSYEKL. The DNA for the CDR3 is TGCGCCAGCAGCCAAGATGCGGCTTACTATGAGCAGTACTTC. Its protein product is CASSQDAAYYEQYF.

CDR3 nucleotide sequence: TGTGCCAGCACCTCGACCCCCCCCGGGGGCGAGCAGTACTTC. It specifies CASTSTPPGGEQYF. The chain carries TRBV28 and TRBJ2-7; possibly TRBD2 for D (6 bases). CDR3 length: 14 residues. The V end was cut by 7 bases, the J end by 6 bases, with 19 bases between. Germline lookup yields CDR1 MDHEN and CDR2 SYDVKM.

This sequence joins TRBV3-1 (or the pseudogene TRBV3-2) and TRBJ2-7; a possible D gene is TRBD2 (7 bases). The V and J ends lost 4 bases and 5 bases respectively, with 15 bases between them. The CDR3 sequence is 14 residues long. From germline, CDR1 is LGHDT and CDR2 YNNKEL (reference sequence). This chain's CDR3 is CASSRWEGGHEQYF. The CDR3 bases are TGTGCCAGCAGCCGCTGGGAGGGGGGCCACGAGCAGTACTTC.

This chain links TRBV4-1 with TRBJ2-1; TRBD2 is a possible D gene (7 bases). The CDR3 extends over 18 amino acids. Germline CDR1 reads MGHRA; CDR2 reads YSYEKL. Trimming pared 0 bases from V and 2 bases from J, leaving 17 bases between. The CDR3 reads CASSQDWDIAGAYNEQFF. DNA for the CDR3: TGCGCCAGCAGCCAAGATTGGGACATAGCGGGCGCCTACAATGAGCAGTTCTTC.

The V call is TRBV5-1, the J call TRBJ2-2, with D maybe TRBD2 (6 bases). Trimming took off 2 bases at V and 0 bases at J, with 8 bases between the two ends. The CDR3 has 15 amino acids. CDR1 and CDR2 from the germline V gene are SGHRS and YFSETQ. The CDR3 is CASSFGGSNTGELFF. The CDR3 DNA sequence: TGCGCCAGCAGCTTCGGGGGATCGAACACCGGGGAGCTGTTTTTT.

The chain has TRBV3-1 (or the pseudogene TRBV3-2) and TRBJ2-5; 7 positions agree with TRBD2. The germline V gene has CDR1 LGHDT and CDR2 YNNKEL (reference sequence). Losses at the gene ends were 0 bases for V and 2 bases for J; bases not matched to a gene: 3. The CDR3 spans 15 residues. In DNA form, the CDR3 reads TGTGCCAGCAGCCAAGAGGCTAGCGGTCAAGAGACCCAGTACTTC. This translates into CASSQEASGQETQYF.

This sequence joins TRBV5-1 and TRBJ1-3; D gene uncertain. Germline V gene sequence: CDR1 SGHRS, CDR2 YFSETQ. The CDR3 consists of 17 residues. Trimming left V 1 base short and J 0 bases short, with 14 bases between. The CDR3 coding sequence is TGCGCCAGCAGCTTGAGTCTTGGGCAGGACTCTGGAAACACCATATATTTT. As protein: CASSLSLGQDSGNTIYF.

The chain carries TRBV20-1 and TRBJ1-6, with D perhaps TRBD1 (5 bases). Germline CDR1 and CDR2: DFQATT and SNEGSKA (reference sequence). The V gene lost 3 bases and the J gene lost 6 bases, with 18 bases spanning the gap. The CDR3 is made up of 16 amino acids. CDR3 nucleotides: TGCAGTGCTAGTGGGGCTAGCCCGCGGGCTAATTCACCCCTCCACTTT. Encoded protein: CSASGASPRANSPLHF.

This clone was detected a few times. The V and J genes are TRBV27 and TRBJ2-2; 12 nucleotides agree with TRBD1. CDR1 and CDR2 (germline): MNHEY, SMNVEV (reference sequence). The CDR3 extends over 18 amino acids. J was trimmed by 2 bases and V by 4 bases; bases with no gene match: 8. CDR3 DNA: TGTGCCAGCAGTTCCCCCGGGACAGGGGGCGTCAACACCGGGGAGCTGTTTTTT. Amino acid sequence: CASSSPGTGGVNTGELFF.

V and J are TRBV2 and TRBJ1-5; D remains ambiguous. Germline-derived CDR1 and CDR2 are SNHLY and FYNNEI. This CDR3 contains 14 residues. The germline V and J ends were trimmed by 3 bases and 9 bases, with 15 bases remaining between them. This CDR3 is CASSDSAGESPQHF. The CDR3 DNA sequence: TGTGCCAGCAGTGATTCGGCAGGTGAGTCGCCCCAGCATTTT.

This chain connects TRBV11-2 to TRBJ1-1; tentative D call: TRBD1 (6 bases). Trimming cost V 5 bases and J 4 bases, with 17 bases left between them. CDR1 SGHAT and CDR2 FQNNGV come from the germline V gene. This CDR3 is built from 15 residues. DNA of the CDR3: TGTGCCAGCAGCGTAATAACAGGGTTGTTCACTGAAGCTTTCTTT. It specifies CASSVITGLFTEAFF.

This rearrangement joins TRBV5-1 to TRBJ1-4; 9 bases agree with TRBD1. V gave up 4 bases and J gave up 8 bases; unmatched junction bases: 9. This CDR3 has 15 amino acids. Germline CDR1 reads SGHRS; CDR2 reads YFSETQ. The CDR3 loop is CASSPGGTGREKLFF. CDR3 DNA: TGCGCCAGCAGCCCGGGCGGGACAGGGAGGGAAAAACTGTTTTTT.

The CDR3 region is CASGLVSGGLNTEAFF. CDR3 nucleotide sequence: TGTGCTAGTGGTTTGGTAAGCGGGGGGTTGAACACTGAAGCTTTCTTT. This chain links TRBV12-5 with TRBJ1-1; D is possibly TRBD1 (5 bases). The germline gives CDR1 LGHNT, CDR2 FRNRAP. V lost 0 bases, J lost 0 bases, and 11 bases lay in between. The CDR3 is 16 residues long.

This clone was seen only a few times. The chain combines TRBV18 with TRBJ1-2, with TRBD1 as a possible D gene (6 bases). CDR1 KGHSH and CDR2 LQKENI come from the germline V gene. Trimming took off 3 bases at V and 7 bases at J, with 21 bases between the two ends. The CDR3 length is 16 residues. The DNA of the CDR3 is TGTGCCAGCTCACCCCCCGGCCCACAGGGATTTAGTGGCTACACCTTC. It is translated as CASSPPGPQGFSGYTF.

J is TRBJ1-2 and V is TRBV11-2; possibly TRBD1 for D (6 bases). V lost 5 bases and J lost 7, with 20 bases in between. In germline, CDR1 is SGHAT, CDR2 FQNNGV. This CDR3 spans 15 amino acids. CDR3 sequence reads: CASSTRTALRGGYTF. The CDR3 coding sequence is TGTGCCAGCAGCACGAGGACAGCGCTGAGGGGTGGCTACACCTTC.

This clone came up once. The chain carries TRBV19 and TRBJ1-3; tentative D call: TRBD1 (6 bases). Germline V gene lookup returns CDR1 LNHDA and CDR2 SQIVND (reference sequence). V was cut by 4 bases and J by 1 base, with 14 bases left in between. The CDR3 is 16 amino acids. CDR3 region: CASSTVDRRSGNTIYF. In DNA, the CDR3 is TGTGCCAGTAGTACGGTAGACAGGCGATCTGGAAACACCATATATTTT.